One sample yielded the 24 T cell receptor beta chains listed below, sequenced in a study of T cells in Graves' hyperthyroidism and ophthalmopathy. From RNA transcripts, TCR beta CDR3 regions were amplified. The HTBI set primed first-round TCR CDR3 RT-PCR. TCRdb analysed the multiplex PCR reads with MiXCR anew, one entry per CDR3 protein. The sample has about 360,000 distinct CDR3 sequences; less than 15% are singletons. The sequenced sample consisted of blood. All receptors come from a woman aged 18-30 years with Graves' hyperthyroidism.

This clonotype was observed a handful of times. The rearrangement links TRBV6-1 to TRBJ2-5, with D maybe TRBD2 (6 bases). The CDR3 sequence is 16 residues long. V was clipped by 5 bases and J by 5 bases, with 21 bases between them. Germline assignment: CDR1 MNHNS and CDR2 SASEGT. CDR3 residues: CASSWKGATGGETQYF. For the CDR3, the DNA is TGTGCCAGCAGTTGGAAGGGCGCGACCGGAGGGGAGACCCAGTACTTC.

This clonotype was seen ten or more times. The rearrangement joins TRBV2 to TRBJ1-5; tentative D call: TRBD1 (5 bases). The V end lost 3 bases, the J end lost 2 bases, and 5 bases lay between the germline ends. This CDR3 has 13 residues. Germline V gene lookup returns CDR1 SNHLY and CDR2 FYNNEI. DNA for the CDR3: TGTGCCAGCAGTGAGGGACGCAATCAGCCCCAGCATTTT. Amino acids: CASSEGRNQPQHF.

This clonotype turned up a few times. V gene TRBV2 combines with J gene TRBJ1-4; D is unclear. The V and J ends lost 3 bases and 8 bases respectively, with 22 bases between them. The CDR3 has 17 amino acids. Looked up from germline, CDR1 is SNHLY and CDR2 is FYNNEI. CDR3 bases: TGTGCCAGCAGTGACAAATTTATAGGTCGGGGATGGGAAAAACTGTTTTTT. This sequence encodes CASSDKFIGRGWEKLFF.

This clonotype showed up just a few times. The genes are TRBV12-3 or TRBV12-4 and TRBJ2-2, with D possibly matching TRBD2 (5 bases). This CDR3 comprises 15 residues. Trimming pared 1 base from V and 7 bases from J, leaving 13 bases between. This chain's CDR3 is CASSLEVPGSGELFF. The CDR3 DNA reads as TGTGCCAGCAGTTTAGAAGTTCCGGGAAGCGGGGAGCTGTTTTTT.

This clonotype was observed many times. The rearrangement uses TRBV3-1 and TRBJ2-1; D ambiguous. From germline, CDR1 is LGHDT and CDR2 YNNKEL (reference sequence). Deletions cut 7 bases from V and 2 bases from J, with 12 bases between. CDR3 length: 14 amino acids. CDR3 amino acids: CASTPTQTYNEQFF. The DNA for the CDR3 is TGTGCCAGCACCCCTACCCAGACCTACAATGAGCAGTTCTTC.

In this sample, this clonotype turned up many times. The chain links TRBV6-5 to TRBJ1-1; weak D call: TRBD1 (6 bases). The V gene lost 0 bases and the J gene lost 3 bases, with 14 bases spanning the gap. CDR1 and CDR2 (germline): MNHEY, SVGAGI. CDR3 length: 16 residues. The CDR3 here is CASSYSGGRGDTEAFF. CDR3 bases: TGTGCCAGCAGTTACTCGGGGGGCCGAGGTGACACTGAAGCTTTCTTT.

The sample holds a few counts of this clonotype. The rearrangement links TRBV4-1 to TRBJ2-1; 9 bases line up with TRBD1. Germline V gene lookup returns CDR1 MGHRA and CDR2 YSYEKL. The CDR3 extends over 17 amino acids. Unmatched junction bases numbered 7, after V lost 1 base and J lost 3 bases. This chain's CDR3 is CASSQGTGQGRYNEQFF. In DNA form, the CDR3 reads TGCGCCAGCAGCCAAGGAACGGGACAGGGACGCTACAATGAGCAGTTCTTC.

V usage is TRBV5-6 and J usage is TRBJ2-7; D assignment may be TRBD1 or TRBD2 (5 bases each). This CDR3 is 13 amino acids long. V was cut by 3 bases and J by 2 bases, with 9 bases left in between. CDR1 is SGHDT, CDR2 YYEEEE, per germline. CDR3 sequence (DNA): TGTGCCAGCAGCTCCGGGGCTCCCTACGAGCAGTACTTC. Residues: CASSSGAPYEQYF.

Many counts were recorded for this clonotype. The rearrangement joins TRBV28 to TRBJ2-7, with TRBD2 matching over 8 bases. The germline CDR1 and CDR2 sequences are MDHEN and SYDVKM. The V gene end was trimmed by 2 bases and the J gene end by 6 bases; junction bases not matched to a gene: 9. There are 15 residues in the CDR3. CDR3 nucleotide sequence: TGTGCCAGCAGTTTAATAACGGGAGGGAGGGGCGAGCAGTACTTC. Its translation is CASSLITGGRGEQYF.

This clonotype was detected only a few times. The rearrangement links TRBV5-6 to TRBJ2-5, with D perhaps matching TRBD1 (6 bases). The CDR3 has 17 residues. The V gene lost 3 bases and the J gene lost 5 bases, with 23 bases spanning the gap. CDR1 is SGHDT, CDR2 YYEEEE, per germline. CDR3 coding DNA: TGTGCCAGCAGCTCGAAGGGGACAACTGCCCCAGAGGAGACCCAGTACTTC. Amino acids: CASSSKGTTAPEETQYF.

This clonotype was observed many times. The rearrangement uses TRBV20-1 and TRBJ2-1; TRBD2 might be the D (6 bases). V was clipped by 4 bases and J by 5 bases, with 18 bases between them. Germline CDR1 DFQATT, CDR2 SNEGSKA (reference sequence). CDR3 length equals 15 residues. The CDR3 DNA is TGCAGTGCTACCTCGGGGTCTAGCGTTGACAATGAGCAGTTCTTC. Its translation: CSATSGSSVDNEQFF.

This clonotype appeared many times. This chain uses TRBV10-3 with TRBJ2-7; perhaps TRBD1 as D (6 bases). The V and J ends lost 10 bases and 6 bases respectively, with 22 bases between them. The length of the CDR3 is 14 residues. From germline, CDR1 is ENHRY and CDR2 SYGVKD. In nucleotides, the CDR3 is TGTGCCAGCACACAGGGTATAGGTTCGGGCGAGCAGTACTTC. Protein product: CASTQGIGSGEQYF.

This clonotype turned up a few times. The V gene is TRBV4-1, the J gene TRBJ1-6; D uncertain. V lost 1 base to trimming and J lost 8 bases, with 12 bases between them. This CDR3 has 15 residues. Germline V gene lookup returns CDR1 MGHRA and CDR2 YSYEKL. CDR3 bases: TGCGCCAGCAGCCAAGTGGTCACAAGAGATTCACCCCTCCACTTT. Residues: CASSQVVTRDSPLHF.

This rearrangement joins TRBV5-1 to TRBJ2-3, with D possibly being TRBD2 (7 bases). Trimming removed 0 bases at V and 4 bases at J, with 9 bases between. Germline loops: CDR1 SGHRS, CDR2 YFSETQ. This CDR3 region has 14 residues. CDR3 sequence: CASSLGGGPDTQYF. CDR3 DNA sequence: TGCGCCAGCAGCTTGGGGGGGGGCCCAGATACGCAGTATTTT.

This clonotype was seen only a few times. This chain joins TRBV15 and TRBJ2-7; D gene uncertain. Trimming left V 1 base short and J 0 bases short, with 10 bases between. Germline CDR1 is LNHNV and CDR2 is YYDKDF (reference sequence). There are 15 residues in the CDR3. The CDR3: CATSRGVTVSYEQYF. The CDR3 nucleotides read TGTGCCACCAGCAGAGGCGTGACTGTCTCCTACGAGCAGTACTTC.

Notes on this clonotype: One end of the junction does not line up with germline, which may come from a read error. The gene calls are TRBV28 and TRBJ1-5, with D maybe TRBD1 (5 bases). The CDR3 sequence is 15 residues long. CDR1 and CDR2 from the germline V gene are MDHEN and SYDVKM. CDR3: CATAVPGRGGQPQQF. The CDR3, as DNA: TGTGCCACCGCGGTCCCGGGACGGGGCGGTCAGCCCCAGCAGTTT.

This clonotype was found a few times. V and J are TRBV5-6 and TRBJ2-5; D is ambiguous. The V gene's germline CDR1 is SGHDT and CDR2 YYEEEE. Trimming took off 1 base at V and 1 base at J, with 11 bases between the two ends. CDR3 length: 15 residues. CDR3 in DNA: TGTGCCAGCAGCTTGCAGGAGATTTCCCAAGAGACCCAGTACTTC. Translated, it gives CASSLQEISQETQYF.

This clonotype was seen more than once but under ten times. V gene TRBV6-2 or TRBV6-3 combines with J gene TRBJ1-1, with D unclear. V lost 2 bases and J lost 8, with 15 bases in between. From germline, CDR1 is MNHEY and CDR2 SVGEGT. The CDR3 runs 14 residues. The CDR3 bases are TGTGCCAGCAGTTACCCGCTGTTTGGAAACGAAGCTTTCTTT. Its translation: CASSYPLFGNEAFF.

The V gene is TRBV2, the J gene TRBJ1-1; 8 nucleotides agree with TRBD1. Unmatched junction bases numbered 4, after V lost 6 bases and J lost 10 bases. Germline V lookup: CDR1 SNHLY, CDR2 FYNNEI. CDR3 length: 11 amino acids. This CDR3 is CASSETGVAFF. The CDR3 bases are TGTGCCAGCAGCGAGACAGGGGTAGCTTTCTTT.

This chain uses TRBV2 with TRBJ2-3, with 9 nucleotides matching TRBD2. J was trimmed by 1 base and V by 1 base; bases with no gene match: 3. Germline V gene lookup returns CDR1 SNHLY and CDR2 FYNNEI. The CDR3 consists of 16 residues. CDR3 residues: CASSEGASGGTDTQYF. For the CDR3, the DNA is TGTGCCAGCAGTGAAGGGGCTAGCGGGGGCACAGATACGCAGTATTTT.

This clonotype came up many times. CDR3 residues: CASSSPSGPGQETQYF. CDR3 nucleotides: TGTGCCAGCAGTTCGCCTAGCGGTCCTGGCCAAGAGACCCAGTACTTC. The chain has TRBV28 and TRBJ2-5, with 7 bases lining up with TRBD2. With V trimmed by 4 bases and J by 1 base, 9 bases remained unmatched. Germline V gene sequence: CDR1 MDHEN, CDR2 SYDVKM. This CDR3 region has 16 residues.

This clonotype occurred many times. This chain connects TRBV20-1 to TRBJ2-7, with D possibly being TRBD2 (5 bases). The V end lost 0 bases, the J end lost 2 bases, and 23 bases lay between the germline ends. This CDR3 contains 18 residues. Germline lookup yields CDR1 DFQATT and CDR2 SNEGSKA (reference sequence). The CDR3 nucleotides are TGCAGTGCTAGAGACCCGGTAGGCGGGCGGTACAGACCCTACGAGCAGTACTTC. It yields the protein CSARDPVGGRYRPYEQYF.

The chain uses TRBV7-3 and TRBJ2-2, with D perhaps given as TRBD1 or TRBD2 (7 bases each). Germline CDR1 SGHTA, CDR2 FQGTGA. There are 16 residues in the CDR3. V was trimmed by 5 bases and J by 4 bases, leaving 17 bases between them. The CDR3 loop is CASSLSRGGGTGELFF. Here the CDR3 DNA reads TGTGCCAGCAGCCTCTCCAGGGGGGGCGGCACCGGGGAGCTGTTTTTT.

A few counts support this clonotype. One junction end disagrees with the germline gene, perhaps due to a read error. The V gene is TRBV10-3, the J gene TRBJ1-3; unclear D gene. The V gene's germline CDR1 is ENHRY and CDR2 SYGVKD. The CDR3 spans 15 residues. DNA of the CDR3: TGTGCCACCAGTGAACGAGACATCTCTGGAAACACCATATATTTT. Residues: CATSERDISGNTIYF.